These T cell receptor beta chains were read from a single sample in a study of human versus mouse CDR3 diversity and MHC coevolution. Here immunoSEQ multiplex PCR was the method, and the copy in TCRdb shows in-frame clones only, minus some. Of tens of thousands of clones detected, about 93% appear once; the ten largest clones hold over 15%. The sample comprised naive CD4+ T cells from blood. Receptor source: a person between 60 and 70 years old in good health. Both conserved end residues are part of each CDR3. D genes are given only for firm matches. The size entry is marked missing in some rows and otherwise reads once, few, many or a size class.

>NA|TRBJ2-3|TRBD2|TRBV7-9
TGTGCCAGCAGCTTTACTAGCGGTAGCACAGATACGCAGTATTTT
CASSFTSGSTDTQYF
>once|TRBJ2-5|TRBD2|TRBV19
TGTGCCAGTAGTGCAGCGGGAAGGGAGACCCAGTACTTC
CASSAAGRETQYF
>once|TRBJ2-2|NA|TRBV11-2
TGTGCCAGCAGCTCCGGGACTTTGAACACCGGGGAGCTGTTTTTT
CASSSGTLNTGELFF
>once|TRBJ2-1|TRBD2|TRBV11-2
TGTGCCAGCAGCTTATCCCCCACTAGCGGGATTTACAATGAGCAGTTCTTC
CASSLSPTSGIYNEQFF
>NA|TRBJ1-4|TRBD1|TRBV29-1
TGCAGCGTTAGAAGGGGGCTTAATGAAAAACTGTTTTTT
CSVRRGLNEKLFF
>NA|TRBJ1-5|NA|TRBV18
TGTGCCAGCTCACCCTATGAGGATAATCAGCCCCAGCATTTT
CASSPYEDNQPQHF
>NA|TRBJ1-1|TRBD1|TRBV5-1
TGCGCCAGCAGCTTTTCCGGGACAGGGAACACTGAAGCTTTCTTT
CASSFSGTGNTEAFF
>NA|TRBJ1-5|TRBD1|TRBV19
TGTGCCAGTAAGATCGAGGGGGCTCGGCAGCCCCAGCATTTT
CASKIEGARQPQHF
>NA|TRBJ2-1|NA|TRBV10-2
NA
CASSSSRRDNEQFF
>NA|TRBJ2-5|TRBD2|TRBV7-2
TGTGCCAGCAGCTCCAGCGGGAGTACCGGAGAGACCCAGTACTTC
CASSSSGSTGETQYF
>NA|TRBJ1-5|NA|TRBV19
TGTGCCAGTAGTTCAGGTCGACATTATGGTCGTGGGCCCTCGGGCAATCAGCCCCAGCATTTT
CASSSGRHYGRGPSGNQPQHF
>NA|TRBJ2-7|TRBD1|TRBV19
TGTGCCAGTACCAATCAGGGGGCGGATGAGCAGTACTTC
CASTNQGADEQYF
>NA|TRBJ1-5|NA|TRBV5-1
TGCGCCAGCAGCTTGGATCCCGGGAATAGCAATCAGCCCCAGCATTTT
CASSLDPGNSNQPQHF
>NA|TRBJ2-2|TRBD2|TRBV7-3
TGTGCCAGCAGCCTCTCTAGCGGGAACACCGGGGAGCTGTTTTTT
CASSLSSGNTGELFF
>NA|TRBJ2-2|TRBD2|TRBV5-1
TGCGCCAGCAGCTTGGGACTAGCGGTAAACACCGGGGAGCTGTTTTTT
CASSLGLAVNTGELFF
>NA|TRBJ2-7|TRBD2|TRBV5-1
TGCGCCAGCAGCTTGACGCGGGGGGGCTCCTACGAGCAGTACTTC
CASSLTRGGSYEQYF
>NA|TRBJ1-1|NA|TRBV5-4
TGTGCCAGCAGCCCCCCGGGGTTGAACACTGAAGCTTTCTTT
CASSPPGLNTEAFF
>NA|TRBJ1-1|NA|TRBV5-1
TGCGCCAGCAGCAAAGGGACTGTGAACACTGAAGCTTTCTTT
CASSKGTVNTEAFF
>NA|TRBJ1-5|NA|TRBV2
TGTGCCAGCAGTGGTCCCTTAACAGGGAAGGGACAGCCCCAGCATTTT
CASSGPLTGKGQPQHF
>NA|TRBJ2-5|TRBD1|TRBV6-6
TGTGCCAGCAGTACTCGCGCAGGGGGTCGGGAGACCCAGTACTTC
CASSTRAGGRETQYF
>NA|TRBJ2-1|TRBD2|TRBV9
TGTGCCAGCAGCGTACAGCGGGAGGCCTACAATGAGCAGTTCTTC
CASSVQREAYNEQFF
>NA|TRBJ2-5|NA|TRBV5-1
TGCGCCAGCAGCTTGGCGGGGATCCAAGAGACCCAGTACTTC
CASSLAGIQETQYF
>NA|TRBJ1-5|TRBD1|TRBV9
TGTGCCAGCAGTGCGGGTGGGACAGGGGATCAGCCCCAGCATTTT
CASSAGGTGDQPQHF
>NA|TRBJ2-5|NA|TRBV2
TGTGCCAGCAGTTCCGACACAGAGACCCAGTACTTC
CASSSDTETQYF
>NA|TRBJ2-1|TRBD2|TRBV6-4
TGTGCCAGCAGTGAGGAGGCTAGCGGGAGTGGTGAGCAGTTCTTC
CASSEEASGSGEQFF
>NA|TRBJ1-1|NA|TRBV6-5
TGTGCCAGCAGTTACTCACAGGAGATGAACACTGAAGCTTTCTTT
CASSYSQEMNTEAFF
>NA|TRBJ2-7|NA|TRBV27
TGTGCCAGCAGTTTATGGGAGTGGTCCTACGAGCAGTACTTC
CASSLWEWSYEQYF